The entry below gives a single T cell receptor (beta chain) sequence along with its context. These data are taken from a study of blood T cell repertoires in COVID-19. Overall study: The United States, Italy and Spain supplied acute and convalescent COVID-19 samples. Nucleic acid was either cDNA or gDNA, and it came from T cells, B-cell-depleted T cells, or PBMCs.

In the original processing: For nucleated cells, counts were estimated from reference gene primer amplification. Sequencing was performed with immunoSEQ multiplex PCR; in TCRdb, only in-frame clones are kept and a portion is missing. That table gives V, J and clone size, and the DNA gave D and trimming. In the table there are 55,000 to 80,000 clones, around 85% of which are singletons. Germline V gene data show CDR1 as SGDLS and CDR2 as YYNGEE. CDR3 length: 15 amino acids. V shed 1 base and J shed 0 bases, with 7 bases lying between them. The sequencing input was peripheral blood. The J gene is TRBJ2-2, the V gene TRBV9, with D perhaps TRBD2 (5 bases). The sequence was collected from a man aged 55 to 70 with acute or convalescent COVID-19. CDR3 region: CASSVTGSNTGELFF. The DNA of the CDR3 is TGTGCCAGCAGCGTAACGGGATCGAACACCGGGGAGCTGTTTTTT.